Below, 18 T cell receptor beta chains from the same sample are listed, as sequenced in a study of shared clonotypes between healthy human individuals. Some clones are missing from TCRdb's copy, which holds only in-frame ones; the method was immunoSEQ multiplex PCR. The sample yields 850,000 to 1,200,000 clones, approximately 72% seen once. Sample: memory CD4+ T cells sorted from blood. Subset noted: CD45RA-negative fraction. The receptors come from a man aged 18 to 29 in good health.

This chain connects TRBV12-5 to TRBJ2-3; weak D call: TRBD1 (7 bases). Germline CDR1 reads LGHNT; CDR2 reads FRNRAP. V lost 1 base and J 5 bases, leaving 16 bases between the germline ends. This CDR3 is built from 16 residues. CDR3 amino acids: CASGLGQGGPGDTQYF. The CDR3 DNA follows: TGTGCTAGTGGTTTGGGACAGGGAGGTCCTGGAGATACGCAGTATTTT.

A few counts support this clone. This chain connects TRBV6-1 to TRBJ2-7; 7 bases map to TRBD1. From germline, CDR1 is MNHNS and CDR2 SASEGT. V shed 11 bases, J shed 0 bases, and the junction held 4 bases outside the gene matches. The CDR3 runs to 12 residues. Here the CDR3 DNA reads TGTGCCGCACAGGGGAGCTCCTACGAGCAGTACTTC. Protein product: CAAQGSSYEQYF.

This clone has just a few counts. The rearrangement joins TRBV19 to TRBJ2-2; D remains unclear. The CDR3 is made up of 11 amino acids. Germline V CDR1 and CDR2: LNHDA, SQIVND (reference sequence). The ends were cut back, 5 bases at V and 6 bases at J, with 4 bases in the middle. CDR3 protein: CASSLAGELFF. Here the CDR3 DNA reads TGTGCCAGTAGTCTAGCCGGGGAGCTGTTTTTT. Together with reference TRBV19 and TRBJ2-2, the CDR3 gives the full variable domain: DGGITQSPKYLFRKEGQNVTLSCEQNLNHDAMYWYRQDPGQGLRLIYYSQIVNDFQKGDIAEGYSVSREKKESFPLTVTSAQKNPTAFYLCASSLAGELFFGEGSRLTVL.

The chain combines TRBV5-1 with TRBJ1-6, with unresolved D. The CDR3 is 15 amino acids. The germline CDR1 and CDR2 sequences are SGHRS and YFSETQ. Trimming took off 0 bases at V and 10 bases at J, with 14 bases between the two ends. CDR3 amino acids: CASSLVVGQWSPLHF. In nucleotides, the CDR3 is TGCGCCAGCAGCTTGGTGGTTGGGCAGTGGTCACCCCTCCACTTT.

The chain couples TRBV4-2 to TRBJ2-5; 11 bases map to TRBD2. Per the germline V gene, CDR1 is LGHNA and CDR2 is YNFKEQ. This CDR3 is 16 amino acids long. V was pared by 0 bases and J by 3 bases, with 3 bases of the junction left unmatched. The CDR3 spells CASSQDTSGGKETQYF. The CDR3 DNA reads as TGTGCCAGCAGCCAAGACACTAGCGGGGGAAAAGAGACCCAGTACTTC.

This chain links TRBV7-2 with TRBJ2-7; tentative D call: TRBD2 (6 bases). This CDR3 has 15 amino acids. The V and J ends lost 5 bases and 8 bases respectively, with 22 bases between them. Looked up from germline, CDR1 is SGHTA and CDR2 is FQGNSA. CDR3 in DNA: TGTGCCAGCAGCACAATGGGACTGGGGCTCGAGAAGCAGTACTTC. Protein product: CASSTMGLGLEKQYF.

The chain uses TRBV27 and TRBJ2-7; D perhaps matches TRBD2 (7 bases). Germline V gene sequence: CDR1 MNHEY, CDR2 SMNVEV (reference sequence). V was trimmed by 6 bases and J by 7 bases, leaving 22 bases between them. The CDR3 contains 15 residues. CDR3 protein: CASRPRGGGTEEQYF. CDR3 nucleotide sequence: TGTGCCAGCAGACCCCGGGGAGGGGGAACGGAAGAGCAGTACTTC.

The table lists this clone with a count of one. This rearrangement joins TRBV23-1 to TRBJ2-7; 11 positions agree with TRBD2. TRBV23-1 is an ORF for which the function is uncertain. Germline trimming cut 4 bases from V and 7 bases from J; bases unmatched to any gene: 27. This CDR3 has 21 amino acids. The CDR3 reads CASSPTPDRVLAGDTSREQYF. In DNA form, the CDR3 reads TGCGCCAGCAGTCCTACCCCTGACAGGGTACTAGCGGGAGATACCTCTAGGGAGCAGTACTTC.

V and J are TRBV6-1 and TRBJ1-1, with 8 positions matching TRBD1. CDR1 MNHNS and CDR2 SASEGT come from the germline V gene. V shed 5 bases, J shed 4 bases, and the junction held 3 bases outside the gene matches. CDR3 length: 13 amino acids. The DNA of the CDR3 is TGTGCCAGCAGTAATGGACAGGGCACTGAAGCTTTCTTT. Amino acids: CASSNGQGTEAFF.

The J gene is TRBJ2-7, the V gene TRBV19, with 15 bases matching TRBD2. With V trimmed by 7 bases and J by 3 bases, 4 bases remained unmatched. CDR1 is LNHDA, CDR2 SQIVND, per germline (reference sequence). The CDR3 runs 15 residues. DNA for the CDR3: TGTGCCAGTACCTCGGGACTAGCGGGAGGCTACGAGCAGTACTTC. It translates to CASTSGLAGGYEQYF.

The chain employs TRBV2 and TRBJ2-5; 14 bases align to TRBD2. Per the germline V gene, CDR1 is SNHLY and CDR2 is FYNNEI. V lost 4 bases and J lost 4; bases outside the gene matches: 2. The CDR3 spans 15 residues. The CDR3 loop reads CASSGGLAGVETQYF. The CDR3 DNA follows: TGTGCCAGCAGTGGGGGACTAGCGGGAGTAGAGACCCAGTACTTC.

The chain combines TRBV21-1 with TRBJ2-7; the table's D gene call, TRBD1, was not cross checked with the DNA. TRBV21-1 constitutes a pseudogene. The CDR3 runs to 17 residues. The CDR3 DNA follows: TGTGCCAGCACGGAGGACAGGGAGGTTTTTAGGTCCTACGAGCAGTACTTC. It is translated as CASTEDREVFRSYEQYF.

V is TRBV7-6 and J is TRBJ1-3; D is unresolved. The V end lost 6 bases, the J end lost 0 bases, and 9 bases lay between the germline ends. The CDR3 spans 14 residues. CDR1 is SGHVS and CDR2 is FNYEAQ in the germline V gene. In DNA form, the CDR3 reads TGTGCCAGCAGTCTTCTAGACTCTGGAAACACCATATATTTT. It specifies CASSLLDSGNTIYF.

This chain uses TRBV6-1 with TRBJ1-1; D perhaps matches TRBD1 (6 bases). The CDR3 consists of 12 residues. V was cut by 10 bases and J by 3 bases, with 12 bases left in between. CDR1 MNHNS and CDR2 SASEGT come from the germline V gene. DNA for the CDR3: TGTGCCACCGGGGGCGTGGACACTGAAGCTTTCTTT. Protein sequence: CATGGVDTEAFF.

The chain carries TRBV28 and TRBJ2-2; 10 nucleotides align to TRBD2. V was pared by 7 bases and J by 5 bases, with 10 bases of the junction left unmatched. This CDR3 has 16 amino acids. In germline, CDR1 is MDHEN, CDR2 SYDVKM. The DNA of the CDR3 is TGTGCCAGCACCTTCAGCGGGGGGGCCGAAACCGGGGAGCTGTTTTTT. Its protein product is CASTFSGGAETGELFF.

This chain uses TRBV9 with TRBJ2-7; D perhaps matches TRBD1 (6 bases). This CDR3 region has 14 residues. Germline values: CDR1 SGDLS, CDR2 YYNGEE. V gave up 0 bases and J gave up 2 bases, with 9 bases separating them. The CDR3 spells CASSVGQGPYEQYF. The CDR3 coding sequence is TGTGCCAGCAGCGTAGGGCAGGGGCCCTACGAGCAGTACTTC.

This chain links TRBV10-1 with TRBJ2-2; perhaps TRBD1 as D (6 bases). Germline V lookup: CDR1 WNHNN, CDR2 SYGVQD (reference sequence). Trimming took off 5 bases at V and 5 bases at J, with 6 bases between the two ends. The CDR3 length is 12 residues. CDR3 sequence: CASSQGTGELFF. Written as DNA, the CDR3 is TGCGCCAGCAGTCAGGGGACCGGGGAGCTGTTTTTT.

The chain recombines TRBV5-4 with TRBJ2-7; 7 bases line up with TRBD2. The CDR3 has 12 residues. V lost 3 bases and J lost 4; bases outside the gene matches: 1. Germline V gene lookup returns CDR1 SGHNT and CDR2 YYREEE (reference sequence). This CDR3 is CASSWEGYEQYF. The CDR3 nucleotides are TGTGCCAGCAGCTGGGAGGGGTACGAGCAGTACTTC.